The 5 T cell receptor beta chains presented below share a single source sample, sequenced in a study of long-term antiretroviral therapy in people with HIV. Version v3.0 of the immunoSEQ assay was performed at survey level. Measured with immunoSEQ multiplex PCR; TCRdb has only the in-frame clones, and not every one. This sample carries tens of thousands of clones, around 87% of them seen once, and the ten largest clones take roughly 4%. Sequenced material: unsorted PBMCs, taken 0.5 years after starting antiretroviral therapy. These receptors came from a woman aged 18-35 years with HIV.

The V call is TRBV10-3, the J call TRBJ2-1; TRBD2 agrees at 8 bases. Germline assignment: CDR1 ENHRY and CDR2 SYGVKD. This CDR3 region has 19 residues. V shed 3 bases, J shed 7 bases, and the junction held 20 bases outside the gene matches. The CDR3 nucleotides are TGTGCCATCAGTGATTTGTCCCCGGGCGGGAGCGGGAGTGGAAATGAGCAGTTCTTC. This gives the protein CAISDLSPGGSGSGNEQFF.

The chain is built from TRBV14 and TRBJ2-1, with D maybe TRBD1 (6 bases). The germline gives CDR1 SGHDN, CDR2 FVKESK. The V gene lost 4 bases and the J gene lost 9 bases, with 16 bases spanning the gap. This CDR3 contains 14 residues. For the CDR3, the DNA is TGTGCCAGCAGCCCGGACAGTAATTGGGCTGAGCAGTTCTTC. This gives the protein CASSPDSNWAEQFF.

The J gene is TRBJ2-7, the V gene TRBV19; TRBD1 matches 8 bases. This CDR3 comprises 12 residues. Germline V gene sequence: CDR1 LNHDA, CDR2 SQIVND (reference sequence). V lost 6 bases to trimming and J lost 6 bases; unmatched junction nucleotides: 4. This CDR3 reads CASSGDRLEQYF. The CDR3 coding sequence is TGTGCCAGTAGCGGGGACAGGCTCGAGCAGTACTTC.

The V call is TRBV7-3, the J call TRBJ2-2; TRBD2 is a possible D gene (5 bases). Germline V gene lookup returns CDR1 SGHTA and CDR2 FQGTGA. V shed 1 base and J shed 0 bases, with 6 bases lying between them. This CDR3 is built from 15 residues. The CDR3 bases are TGTGCCAGCAGCTTAAAACTAGCGAACACCGGGGAGCTGTTTTTT. The encoded protein is CASSLKLANTGELFF.

This sequence joins TRBV18 and TRBJ2-7; TRBD2 aligns across 8 bases. The V and J ends lost 0 bases and 3 bases, in that order; junction bases with no gene match: 7. The germline V gene has CDR1 KGHSH and CDR2 LQKENI. CDR3 length equals 16 residues. The CDR3 region has the DNA TGTGCCAGCTCACCACCGTTAGCGGGGTTACACTACGAGCAGTACTTC. Its translation is CASSPPLAGLHYEQYF.